These 27 T cell receptor beta chains originate from one sample sequenced in a study of long-term antiretroviral therapy in people with HIV. With survey level as its setting, the immunoSEQ assay was v3.0. Profiling relied on immunoSEQ multiplex PCR, and the TCRdb table lists in-frame clones only, not all of them. Found here are about 19,000 clones, 70% to 80% of them singletons; the top ten hold under 7.5%. The sample consisted of unsorted PBMCs, taken at the start of antiretroviral therapy, before treatment. These receptors were obtained from a man in his late teens or twenties with HIV.

This sequence joins TRBV30 and TRBJ1-1, with 8 bases fitting TRBD1. With 7 bases clipped from V and 5 bases from J, the junction kept 15 bases outside the gene matches. The CDR3 is 15 residues long. Looked up from germline, CDR1 is GTSNPN and CDR2 is SVGIG (reference sequence). DNA of the CDR3: TGTGCCTCCGCCGGGACAGGAATACAGGGGACTGAAGCTTTCTTT. It specifies CASAGTGIQGTEAFF.

This chain links TRBV29-1 with TRBJ2-1; unclear D gene. V was trimmed by 5 bases and J by 2 bases, leaving 4 bases between them. Germline values: CDR1 SQVTM, CDR2 ANQGSEA. The CDR3 contains 11 residues. The CDR3 spells CSVRPYNEQFF. The CDR3 DNA is TGCAGCGTTAGACCCTACAATGAGCAGTTCTTC.

V usage is TRBV4-1 and J usage is TRBJ2-3; D uncertain. Trimming cost V 2 bases and J 2 bases, with 11 bases left between them. Germline V lookup: CDR1 MGHRA, CDR2 YSYEKL. The CDR3 spans 15 residues. CDR3 region: CASSQPGPFTDTQYF. For the CDR3, the DNA is TGCGCCAGCAGCCAACCTGGACCTTTCACAGATACGCAGTATTTT.

The rearrangement joins TRBV28 to TRBJ1-5; 7 bases are shared with TRBD1. The V gene end was trimmed by 3 bases and the J gene end by 6 bases; junction bases not matched to a gene: 14. CDR3 length: 17 amino acids. Germline lookup yields CDR1 MDHEN and CDR2 SYDVKM. The CDR3 DNA reads as TGTGCCAGCAGTTTTAGACAGGGAGGGACCCTCCGTCAGCCCCAGCATTTT. This gives the protein CASSFRQGGTLRQPQHF.

This clone was seen only once. This chain joins TRBV11-2 and TRBJ2-7; D unresolved. The V gene's germline CDR1 is SGHAT and CDR2 FQNNGV. The CDR3 is made up of 12 amino acids. Trimming cost V 3 bases and J 4 bases, with 7 bases left between them. CDR3 coding DNA: TGTGCCAGCAGCTTCACCGCTTACGAGCAGTACTTC. It encodes CASSFTAYEQYF.

The rearrangement uses TRBV28 and TRBJ2-3, with D tentatively TRBD2 (5 bases). The CDR3 has 12 residues. V was shortened by 6 bases and J by 8 bases, with 12 bases between the two germline ends. Per the germline V gene, CDR1 is MDHEN and CDR2 is SYDVKM. CDR3 sequence (DNA): TGTGCCAGCAGCCGGGTGGGGAGTACGCAGTATTTT. Translated, it gives CASSRVGSTQYF.

The chain combines TRBV29-1 with TRBJ1-2; a weak D match, TRBD1 (5 bases). CDR1 is SQVTM and CDR2 is ANQGSEA in the germline V gene. This CDR3 region has 11 residues. The germline V and J ends were trimmed by 8 bases and 6 bases, with 13 bases remaining between them. The chain's CDR3 is CSMKGPDGYTF. The CDR3, as DNA: TGCAGCATGAAGGGACCCGATGGCTACACCTTC.

CDR3 residues: CASSPIQHGDYNEQFF. CDR3 DNA: TGTGCCAGCTCACCAATACAACACGGGGATTACAATGAGCAGTTCTTC. The rearrangement joins TRBV18 to TRBJ2-1, with D perhaps TRBD2 (5 bases). Germline V gene sequence: CDR1 KGHSH, CDR2 LQKENI. This CDR3 has 16 residues. The V end was cut by 2 bases, the J end by 4 bases, with 15 bases between.

This chain connects TRBV7-8 to TRBJ1-4; D might be TRBD1 (6 bases). The CDR3 is 15 residues long. CDR1 and CDR2 from the germline V gene are SGHVS and FQNEAQ. V was shortened by 8 bases and J by 7 bases, with 20 bases between the two germline ends. The DNA for the CDR3 is TGTGCCAGCCGGGGGGCGGGGGCGCAGGGTGAAAAACTGTTTTTT. Translated, it gives CASRGAGAQGEKLFF.

The rearrangement joins TRBV28 to TRBJ1-1; D is undetermined. CDR1 and CDR2 from the germline V gene are MDHEN and SYDVKM. Trimming pared 6 bases from V and 6 bases from J, leaving 14 bases between. The CDR3 is made up of 13 amino acids. This chain's CDR3 is CASSPPGYAEAFF. The CDR3 DNA reads TGTGCCAGCAGCCCGCCCGGTTACGCTGAAGCTTTCTTT.

This clone counts as medium-sized (0.01 to 0.1%). The chain combines TRBV14 with TRBJ2-7; D gene unclear. The V and J ends lost 1 base and 2 bases respectively, with 12 bases between them. Germline values: CDR1 SGHDN, CDR2 FVKESK. The CDR3 runs to 15 residues. CDR3 loop: CASSQGGSRTYEQYF. CDR3 nucleotide sequence: TGTGCCAGCAGCCAAGGAGGTAGCCGCACCTACGAGCAGTACTTC.

This clone was counted once. CDR3 amino acids: CASSQGVRVPEAFF. The CDR3 DNA follows: TGTGCCAGCAGCCAAGGTGTCAGGGTCCCTGAAGCTTTCTTT. The chain carries TRBV14 and TRBJ1-1; maybe TRBD1 (5 bases). The CDR3 is 14 amino acids. Trimming removed 1 base from V and 6 bases from J, with 12 bases in between. Germline V lookup: CDR1 SGHDN, CDR2 FVKESK. The variable domain in full, completed from reference TRBV14 and TRBJ1-1, reads EAGVTQFPSHSVIEKGQTVTLRCDPISGHDNLYWYRRVMGKEIKFLLHFVKESKQDESGMPNNRFLAERTGGTYSTLKVQPAELEDSGVYFCASSQGVRVPEAFFGQGTRLTVV.

By share, this clone ranks as medium-sized. The chain uses TRBV30 and TRBJ2-1; 10 bases map to TRBD2. V trimming: 3 bases; J trimming: 5 bases; junction bases outside the gene matches: 13. The CDR3 has 17 residues. Germline V gives CDR1 GTSNPN, CDR2 SVGIG (reference sequence). Here the CDR3 reads CAWSSHWTSGYNNEQFF. CDR3 nucleotide sequence: TGTGCCTGGAGCTCGCACTGGACTAGCGGATACAACAATGAGCAGTTCTTC.

The chain combines TRBV28 with TRBJ2-7; D is possibly TRBD1 (6 bases). The V end lost 6 bases, the J end lost 3 bases, and 15 bases lay between the germline ends. Looked up from germline, CDR1 is MDHEN and CDR2 is SYDVKM. The CDR3 contains 14 residues. The CDR3: CASRAGTYRYEQYF. The CDR3 DNA reads as TGTGCCAGCAGAGCCGGGACATACCGCTACGAGCAGTACTTC.

The chain uses TRBV11-3 and TRBJ2-1; maybe TRBD2 (6 bases). The CDR3 sequence is 14 residues long. The V end was cut by 3 bases, the J end by 5 bases, with 11 bases between. Germline CDR1 is SGHNT and CDR2 is YENEEA. The CDR3 DNA reads as TGTGCCAGCAGCTTCTCCCCTAGCGACAATGAGCAGTTCTTC. Translated: CASSFSPSDNEQFF.

V gene TRBV5-6 combines with J gene TRBJ2-7; D might be TRBD1 (7 bases). There are 13 residues in the CDR3. Germline-derived CDR1 and CDR2 are SGHDT and YYEEEE. V was shortened by 4 bases and J by 2 bases, with 10 bases between the two germline ends. The CDR3 reads CASSAGTAYEQYF. Written as DNA, the CDR3 is TGTGCCAGCAGCGCGGGGACAGCCTACGAGCAGTACTTC.

The chain uses TRBV9 and TRBJ2-2; 10 bases map to TRBD2. Losses at the gene ends were 0 bases for V and 3 bases for J; bases not matched to a gene: 8. Germline V gene data show CDR1 as SGDLS and CDR2 as YYNGEE. The CDR3 extends over 18 amino acids. CDR3: CASSVDPSGSRYTGELFF. For the CDR3, the DNA is TGTGCCAGCAGCGTAGATCCTAGCGGGAGCCGGTACACCGGGGAGCTGTTTTTT.

In this sample, this clone turned up a few times. CDR3 region: CASSVEVGELFF. The CDR3 DNA follows: TGTGCCAGCAGCGTAGAGGTCGGGGAGCTGTTTTTT. The chain couples TRBV9 to TRBJ2-2, with D uncertain. The CDR3 is 12 amino acids. The V gene lost 0 bases and the J gene lost 7 bases, with 4 bases spanning the gap. Germline V gene lookup returns CDR1 SGDLS and CDR2 YYNGEE.

This chain links TRBV15 with TRBJ2-2; D gene ambiguous. Germline CDR1 and CDR2: LNHNV and YYDKDF (reference sequence). V lost 0 bases, J lost 5 bases, and 7 bases lay in between. This CDR3 is built from 14 residues. CDR3 DNA: TGTGCCACCAGCAGAGATGGGGTGACCGGGGAGCTGTTTTTT. Protein sequence: CATSRDGVTGELFF.

The V and J genes are TRBV28 and TRBJ1-5; D not resolved. The germline CDR1 and CDR2 sequences are MDHEN and SYDVKM. The CDR3 totals 16 residues. The germline V and J ends were trimmed by 6 bases and 0 bases, with 15 bases remaining between them. The CDR3, as DNA: TGTGCCAGCAGACCTACCGGGTGGGTTAGCAATCAGCCCCAGCATTTT. Translation: CASRPTGWVSNQPQHF.

The chain is built from TRBV5-1 and TRBJ1-6; D is unresolved. The V end was cut by 6 bases, the J end by 12 bases, with 19 bases between. CDR3 size: 14 residues. Germline V gene data show CDR1 as SGHRS and CDR2 as YFSETQ. Here the CDR3 DNA reads TGCGCCAGCACTCTTTCGGGCAGTGAGAAACCCCTCCACTTT. Protein: CASTLSGSEKPLHF. Drawing the rest from reference TRBV5-1 and TRBJ1-6, the complete variable domain is KAGVTQTPRYLIKTRGQQVTLSCSPISGHRSVSWYQQTPGQGLQFLFEYFSETQRNKGNFPGRFSGRQFSNSRSEMNVSTLELGDSALYLCASTLSGSEKPLHFGNGTRLTVT.

The chain is built from TRBV7-9 and TRBJ2-1, with D unclear. CDR3 length: 15 residues. Trimming pared 6 bases from V and 5 bases from J, leaving 17 bases between. Germline V lookup: CDR1 SEHNR, CDR2 FQNEAQ (reference sequence). The CDR3 nucleotides are TGTGCCAGCAGTTTCCCTGGCGGCGGAGACAATGAGCAGTTCTTC. The encoded protein is CASSFPGGGDNEQFF.

This clone is medium-sized (0.01 to 0.1%) by share. The chain links TRBV6-1 to TRBJ2-7; D is unclear. Germline V gene lookup returns CDR1 MNHNS and CDR2 SASEGT. Trimming cost V 11 bases and J 0 bases, with 11 bases left between them. This CDR3 region has 12 residues. The DNA for the CDR3 is TGTGCCGTGACGCGTAGCTCCTACGAGCAGTACTTC. Translated, it gives CAVTRSSYEQYF.

In this sample, this clone turned up once. CDR3 nucleotide sequence: TGTGCCAGCAGCTTAGGAAGGGGGACAGCTAACACAGATACGCAGTATTTT. The encoded protein is CASSLGRGTANTDTQYF. This sequence joins TRBV7-8 and TRBJ2-3; TRBD1 aligns across 7 bases. CDR3 length: 17 amino acids. Germline V gene lookup returns CDR1 SGHVS and CDR2 FQNEAQ. V shed 1 base, J shed 2 bases, and the junction held 9 bases outside the gene matches. The entire variable domain, with the rest obtained from reference TRBV7-8 and TRBJ2-3, is as follows: GAGVSQSPRYKVAKRGQDVALRCDPISGHVSLFWYQQALGQGPEFLTYFQNEAQLDKSGLPSDRFFAERPEGSVSTLKIQRTQQEDSAVYLCASSLGRGTANTDTQYFGPGTRLTVL.

This clone was recorded a few times. The chain links TRBV4-1 to TRBJ1-3; D gene unclear. Deletions cut 1 base from V and 4 bases from J, with 14 bases between. The V gene's germline CDR1 is MGHRA and CDR2 YSYEKL. This CDR3 region has 16 residues. Here the CDR3 reads CASSQGPSAMGNTIYF. The CDR3 DNA reads as TGCGCCAGCAGCCAAGGGCCCAGCGCGATGGGAAACACCATATATTTT.

By sample share, this clone is medium-sized. V gene TRBV5-5 combines with J gene TRBJ1-4; possibly TRBD1 for D (5 bases). Looked up from germline, CDR1 is SGHKS and CDR2 is YYEKEE (reference sequence). This CDR3 is built from 15 residues. V shed 3 bases and J shed 7 bases, with 16 bases lying between them. The CDR3 loop reads CASSSSPGGGEKLFF. The CDR3 bases are TGTGCCAGCAGCTCCTCACCGGGGGGAGGTGAAAAACTGTTTTTT.

The rearrangement joins TRBV7-9 to TRBJ2-7, with D possibly being TRBD2 (5 bases). This CDR3 has 15 amino acids. The germline gives CDR1 SEHNR, CDR2 FQNEAQ (reference sequence). V was shortened by 5 bases and J by 2 bases, with 16 bases between the two germline ends. CDR3 nucleotides: TGTGCCAGCAGCCTAGAAGGTATCGGGACCTACGAGCAGTACTTC. This encodes CASSLEGIGTYEQYF.